The 28 T cell receptor beta chains given below trace back to one sample, sequenced in a study of Graves' ophthalmopathy and Graves' hyperthyroidism. RNA served as the template for amplifying TCR beta CDR3 regions. HTBI primers were used in a first-round RT-PCR, which preceded a second-round multiplex PCR. One entry per CDR3 protein results from TCRdb running MiXCR on the multiplex PCR reads. The data show 350,000 to 400,000 distinct CDR3 sequences, with 15% to 20% seen just once and 1.5% to 2% held by the top ten. The sample taken for sequencing was peripheral blood. The receptor source for this set is a woman aged 18 to 35 with Graves' ophthalmopathy.

This clonotype has only a few counts. The CDR3 DNA sequence: TGTGCCAGCAGCTCGGTTTCACCCCTCCACTTT. Amino acid sequence: CASSSVSPLHF. The rearrangement uses TRBV12-3 or TRBV12-4 and TRBJ1-6; D ambiguous. V gave up 6 bases and J gave up 9 bases, with 6 bases separating them. The CDR3 runs 11 residues.

This clonotype was observed a single time. The rearrangement joins TRBV28 to TRBJ2-7, with a tentative D call TRBD1 (6 bases). The germline V and J ends were trimmed by 10 bases and 5 bases, with 15 bases remaining between them. CDR1 is MDHEN and CDR2 is SYDVKM in the germline V gene. The CDR3 has 12 amino acids. The CDR3 protein is CAIGQGIDEQYF. The CDR3 bases are TGTGCCATTGGGCAGGGGATAGACGAGCAGTACTTC.

This clonotype has ten or more counts. This sequence joins TRBV11-2 and TRBJ1-1, with D possibly being TRBD1 (5 bases). Germline values: CDR1 SGHAT, CDR2 FQNNGV. Trimming removed 4 bases from V and 5 bases from J, with 23 bases in between. The CDR3 has 17 residues. CDR3 nucleotides: TGTGCCAGCAGCTCCGAGTCCCCAGGGATAGTTAGGACTGAAGCTTTCTTT. Amino acid sequence: CASSSESPGIVRTEAFF.

In its sample, this clonotype was seen many times. This chain uses TRBV6-5 with TRBJ1-1, with no clear D. V was cut by 8 bases and J by 5 bases, with 9 bases left in between. The germline gives CDR1 MNHEY, CDR2 SVGAGI. The CDR3 totals 11 residues. For the CDR3, the DNA is TGTGCCAGCCCGGACGGGACTGAAGCTTTCTTT. Amino acid sequence: CASPDGTEAFF.

The V and J genes are TRBV6-1 and TRBJ2-5, with no clear D. Trimming pared 7 bases from V and 4 bases from J, leaving 10 bases between. The CDR3 has 12 residues. CDR1 and CDR2 from the germline V gene are MNHNS and SASEGT. The CDR3 reads CASTFNAETQYF. For the CDR3, the DNA is TGTGCCAGCACTTTCAATGCAGAGACCCAGTACTTC.

The table lists this clonotype with many counts. The genes are TRBV30 and TRBJ1-2, with a weak D call TRBD1 (5 bases). Germline CDR1 and CDR2: GTSNPN and SVGIG (reference sequence). The CDR3 length is 11 residues. V shed 1 base and J shed 8 bases, with 8 bases lying between them. The CDR3 bases are TGTGCCTGGAGTGCCCCAGGGGGCTACACCTTC. Protein product: CAWSAPGGYTF.

Many counts were recorded for this clonotype. Germline and junction disagree at one end, which may indicate a read error. V usage is TRBV6-2 or TRBV6-3 and J usage is TRBJ1-1, with D maybe TRBD1 (5 bases). Germline assignment: CDR1 MNHEY and CDR2 SVGEGT. The CDR3 consists of 15 residues. CDR3 sequence reads: CASSHSGQSNTEAFF. CDR3 sequence (DNA): TGTGCCAGCAGTCACTCGGGGCAATCGAACACTGAAGCTTTCTTT.

J is TRBJ2-6 and V is TRBV6-1; no reliable D call. Germline assignment: CDR1 MNHNS and CDR2 SASEGT. The CDR3 totals 18 residues. The V and J ends lost 0 bases and 2 bases respectively, with 14 bases between them. CDR3 DNA: TGTGCCAGCAGTGAAGCGCGTGTGGAGTCGGCTGGGGCCAACGTCCTGACTTTC. Its translation is CASSEARVESAGANVLTF.

In this sample, this clonotype turned up many times. This chain links TRBV20-1 with TRBJ2-7; 7 positions agree with TRBD1. After removal of 0 bases from V and 2 bases from J, the junction contained 7 bases not matched to a gene. This CDR3 is 15 amino acids long. Looked up from germline, CDR1 is DFQATT and CDR2 is SNEGSKA (reference sequence). For the CDR3, the DNA is TGCAGTGCTAGAGACCCCGGGACAGCAGCCTACGAGCAGTACTTC. Translating gives CSARDPGTAAYEQYF.

In its sample, this clonotype was seen many times. The CDR3 nucleotides read TGTGCCAGCAGTTTAAGGGTTGGGGGGTGGAACGAGCAGTACTTC. This gives the protein CASSLRVGGWNEQYF. The rearrangement uses TRBV12-3 or TRBV12-4 and TRBJ2-7, with a tentative D call TRBD2 (6 bases). This CDR3 is 15 amino acids long. V lost 2 bases and J 5 bases, leaving 16 bases between the germline ends.

This clonotype was observed a handful of times. The gene calls are TRBV10-3 and TRBJ1-3, with 9 bases lining up with TRBD1. This CDR3 has 17 residues. The V gene end was trimmed by 10 bases and the J gene end by 0 bases; junction bases not matched to a gene: 13. The germline V gene has CDR1 ENHRY and CDR2 SYGVKD. CDR3 in DNA: TGTGCCACCCTCCCGGGACAGGGTGGCGCCTCTGGAAACACCATATATTTT. This gives the protein CATLPGQGGASGNTIYF.

Concerning this clonotype itself: Without the conserved terminal phenylalanine or tryptophan, this CDR3 likely stems from a read error. The CDR3 DNA sequence: TGTGCCAGCAGTTACGCTCCATGGAACACTGAAGCTTTCCTT. Protein sequence: CASSYAPWNTEAFL. The rearrangement links TRBV6-5 to TRBJ1-1; D not certain. With 2 bases removed from V and 1 base from J, the gap between germline ends came to 8 bases. CDR3 length: 14 amino acids. Germline V CDR1 and CDR2: MNHEY, SVGAGI.

This clonotype was seen many times. Compared with germline, one end of the junction differs, possibly owing to a read error. The chain combines TRBV27 with TRBJ1-1; D is unclear. Germline values: CDR1 MNHEY, CDR2 SMNVEV (reference sequence). The CDR3 has 14 residues. CDR3 sequence (DNA): TGTGCCAGCAGTTCGCACCGCTCGACCCGGCAAGCTCTCTTT. Translating it yields CASSSHRSTRQALF.

This clonotype occurred many times. The rearrangement joins TRBV30 to TRBJ1-1, with D unclear. Germline V CDR1 and CDR2: GTSNPN, SVGIG (reference sequence). Trimming took 5 bases from V and 1 from J, leaving 11 bases between them. CDR3 size: 13 residues. Here the CDR3 DNA reads TGTGCCTGGTTATATTATTCGAACACTGAAGCTTTCTTT. Residues: CAWLYYSNTEAFF.

This clonotype was recorded many times. V and J are TRBV7-6 and TRBJ1-3; possibly TRBD1 for D (5 bases). The CDR3 is 15 residues long. The germline V gene has CDR1 SGHVS and CDR2 FNYEAQ. The V end lost 5 bases, the J end lost 0 bases, and 11 bases lay between the germline ends. The CDR3 reads CASSRGQGSGNTIYF. The DNA for the CDR3 is TGTGCCAGCAGCCGAGGGCAGGGCTCTGGAAACACCATATATTTT.

In its sample, this clonotype was seen many times. The rearrangement links TRBV9 to TRBJ1-1; perhaps TRBD1 as D (5 bases). Germline lookup yields CDR1 SGDLS and CDR2 YYNGEE. The V end lost 3 bases, the J end lost 7 bases, and 10 bases lay between the germline ends. The CDR3 totals 12 residues. CDR3 protein: CASSGRVDEAFF. CDR3 nucleotides: TGTGCCAGCAGCGGCAGGGTGGATGAAGCTTTCTTT. Full variable domain (rest looked up from reference TRBV9 and TRBJ1-1): DSGVTQTPKHLITATGQRVTLRCSPRSGDLSVYWYQQSLDQGLQFLIQYYNGEERAKGNILERFSAQQFPDLHSELNLSSLELGDSALYFCASSGRVDEAFFGQGTRLTVV.

This clonotype was detected ten times or more. This rearrangement joins TRBV6-2 or TRBV6-3 to TRBJ2-5, with 16 bases matching TRBD2. V lost 2 bases and J lost 5; bases outside the gene matches: 11. CDR1 MNHEY and CDR2 SVGEGT come from the germline V gene. The CDR3 is 19 residues long. The CDR3 region is CASSYNLGTSGRAEETQYF. The CDR3 bases are TGTGCCAGCAGTTACAACCTGGGGACTAGCGGGAGGGCAGAGGAGACCCAGTACTTC.

This clonotype occurred many times. In DNA, the CDR3 is TGTGCCAGCCGGCAGACGAATCAGCCCCAGCATTTT. It specifies CASRQTNQPQHF. The chain employs TRBV6-2 or TRBV6-3 and TRBJ1-5; D uncertain. V was clipped by 8 bases and J by 4 bases, with 9 bases between them. CDR1 and CDR2 (germline): MNHEY, SVGEGT. This CDR3 region has 12 residues.

There are many counts of this clonotype. This chain joins TRBV27 and TRBJ1-3, with TRBD1 as a possible D gene (5 bases). Trimming took 4 bases from V and 2 from J, leaving 9 bases between them. From germline, CDR1 is MNHEY and CDR2 SMNVEV (reference sequence). The CDR3 runs 14 residues. The CDR3 sequence is CASSSQGAGNTIYF. For the CDR3, the DNA is TGTGCCAGCAGTTCGCAGGGAGCTGGAAACACCATATATTTT.

At least ten counts were recorded for this clonotype. V usage is TRBV7-2 and J usage is TRBJ1-2, with 11 bases that match TRBD1. J lost 6 bases, V lost 5 bases, and 5 bases had no gene match. The CDR3 covers 14 residues. CDR1 is SGHTA, CDR2 FQGNSA, per germline. The CDR3: CASSTDRGLDGYTF. The CDR3 DNA reads TGTGCCAGCAGCACGGACAGGGGGCTAGATGGCTACACCTTC.

This chain links TRBV24-1 with TRBJ1-2, with D possibly matching TRBD1 (6 bases). Trimming took off 6 bases at V and 4 bases at J, with 11 bases between the two ends. The CDR3 extends over 13 amino acids. In germline, CDR1 is KGHDR, CDR2 SFDVKD. The CDR3 nucleotides read TGTGCCACCAGTTCAGACAGGTCCTATGGCTACACCTTC. The encoded protein is CATSSDRSYGYTF.

The sample holds many counts of this clonotype. The chain is built from TRBV7-2 and TRBJ1-5; 9 bases match TRBD1. The CDR3 has 15 amino acids. CDR1 and CDR2 (germline): SGHTA, FQGNSA. Trimming at V came to 6 bases and at J to 5 bases, leaving 8 bases not matched to a gene. DNA of the CDR3: TGTGCCAGCAGACACAGGGGGCCAAAGGATCAGCCCCAGCATTTT. This translates into CASRHRGPKDQPQHF.

Many counts were recorded for this clonotype. The chain links TRBV6-2 or TRBV6-3 to TRBJ2-2; 10 nucleotides align to TRBD1. V lost 11 bases, J lost 3 bases, and 3 bases stayed unmatched. This CDR3 is 13 amino acids long. CDR1 and CDR2 from the germline V gene are MNHEY and SVGEGT. The DNA for the CDR3 is TGTGCCGAAGGACAGGGGGACACCGGGGAGCTGTTTTTT. Protein sequence: CAEGQGDTGELFF.

This chain links TRBV29-1 with TRBJ1-1; tentative D call: TRBD1 (6 bases). CDR1 is SQVTM, CDR2 ANQGSEA, per germline. There are 15 residues in the CDR3. CDR3 amino acids: CSILSTGARRAEAFF. The CDR3 coding sequence is TGCAGTATACTTTCAACGGGGGCAAGAAGGGCTGAAGCTTTCTTT.

The chain recombines TRBV29-1 with TRBJ2-7; 10 bases fit TRBD1. Looked up from germline, CDR1 is SQVTM and CDR2 is ANQGSEA. The CDR3 extends over 13 amino acids. After removal of 6 bases from V and 5 bases from J, the junction contained 7 bases not matched to a gene. CDR3 in amino acids: CSVDGQGGHEQYF. As DNA, the CDR3 is TGCAGCGTGGACGGACAGGGGGGCCACGAGCAGTACTTC.

This clonotype has ten or more counts. V and J are TRBV6-2 or TRBV6-3 and TRBJ2-2, with TRBD2 as a possible D gene (5 bases). The V gene lost 6 bases and the J gene lost 6 bases, with 14 bases spanning the gap. Germline CDR1 reads MNHEY; CDR2 reads SVGEGT. This CDR3 is built from 14 residues. CDR3 in amino acids: CASSLHPRAGELFF. Written as DNA, the CDR3 is TGTGCCAGCAGCTTACATCCGAGGGCCGGGGAGCTGTTTTTT.

This clonotype was recorded many times. The CDR3 bases are TGTGCCAGCAGCTTCAAGGGAGAGTCTCACCCCCTCCACTTT. Its translation is CASSFKGESHPLHF. The V and J genes are TRBV7-2 and TRBJ1-6, with no clear D. The V end was cut by 3 bases, the J end by 13 bases, with 16 bases between. The CDR3 spans 14 residues. Germline assignment: CDR1 SGHTA and CDR2 FQGNSA.

V and J are TRBV7-2 and TRBJ2-5, with TRBD2 matching over 9 bases. Germline V gene data show CDR1 as SGHTA and CDR2 as FQGNSA. The CDR3 spans 16 residues. Trimming took 5 bases from V and 5 from J; bases not matched to a gene: 12. CDR3 bases: TGTGCCAGCAGCCCCGTGCGGGAGGGCCGGGGGGAGACCCAGTACTTC. Its protein product is CASSPVREGRGETQYF. Full variable domain (outside the CDR3, taken from reference TRBV7-2 and TRBJ2-5): GAGVSQSPSNKVTEKGKDVELRCDPISGHTALYWYRQSLGQGLEFLIYFQGNSAPDKSGLPSDRFSAERTGGSVSTLTIQRTQQEDSAVYLCASSPVREGRGETQYFGPGTRLLVL.